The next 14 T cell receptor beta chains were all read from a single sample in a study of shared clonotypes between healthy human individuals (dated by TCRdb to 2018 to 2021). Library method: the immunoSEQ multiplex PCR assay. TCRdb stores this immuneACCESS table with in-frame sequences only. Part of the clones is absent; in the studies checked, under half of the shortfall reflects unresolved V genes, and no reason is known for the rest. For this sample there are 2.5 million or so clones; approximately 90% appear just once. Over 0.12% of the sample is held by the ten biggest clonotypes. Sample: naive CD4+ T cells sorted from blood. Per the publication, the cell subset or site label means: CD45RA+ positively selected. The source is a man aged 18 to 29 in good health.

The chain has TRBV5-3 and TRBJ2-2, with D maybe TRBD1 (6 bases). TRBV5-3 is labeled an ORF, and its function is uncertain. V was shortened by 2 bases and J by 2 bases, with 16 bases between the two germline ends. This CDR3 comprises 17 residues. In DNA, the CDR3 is TGTGCCAGAAGCTTTAGGAAACAGGGTAGCAACACCGGGGAGCTGTTTTTT. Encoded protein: CARSFRKQGSNTGELFF.

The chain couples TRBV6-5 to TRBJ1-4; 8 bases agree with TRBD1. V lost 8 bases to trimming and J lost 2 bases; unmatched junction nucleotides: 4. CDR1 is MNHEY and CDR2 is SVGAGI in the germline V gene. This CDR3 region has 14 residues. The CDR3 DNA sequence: TGTGCCAGCGGTCGACAGGGGACTAATGAAAAACTGTTTTTT. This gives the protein CASGRQGTNEKLFF.

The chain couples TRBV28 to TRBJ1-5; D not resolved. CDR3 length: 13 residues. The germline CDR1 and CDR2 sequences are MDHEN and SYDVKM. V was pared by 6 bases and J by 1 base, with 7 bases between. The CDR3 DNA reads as TGTGCCAGCAGCCAAAAAAGCAATCAGCCCCAGCATTTT. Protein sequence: CASSQKSNQPQHF.

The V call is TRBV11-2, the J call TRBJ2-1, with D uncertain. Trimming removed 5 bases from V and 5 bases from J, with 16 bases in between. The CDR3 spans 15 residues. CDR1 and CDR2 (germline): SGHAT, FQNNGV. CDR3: CASSPHLVKDNEQFF. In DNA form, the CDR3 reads TGTGCCAGCAGCCCGCATTTAGTGAAAGACAATGAGCAGTTCTTC.

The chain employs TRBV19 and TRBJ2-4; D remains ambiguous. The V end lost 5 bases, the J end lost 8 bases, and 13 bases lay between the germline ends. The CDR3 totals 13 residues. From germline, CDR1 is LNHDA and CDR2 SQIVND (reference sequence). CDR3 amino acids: CASSGFSRDIQYF. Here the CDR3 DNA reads TGTGCCAGTAGTGGCTTCTCTCGGGACATTCAGTACTTC. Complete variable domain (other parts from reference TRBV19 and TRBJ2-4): DGGITQSPKYLFRKEGQNVTLSCEQNLNHDAMYWYRQDPGQGLRLIYYSQIVNDFQKGDIAEGYSVSREKKESFPLTVTSAQKNPTAFYLCASSGFSRDIQYFGAGTRLSVL.

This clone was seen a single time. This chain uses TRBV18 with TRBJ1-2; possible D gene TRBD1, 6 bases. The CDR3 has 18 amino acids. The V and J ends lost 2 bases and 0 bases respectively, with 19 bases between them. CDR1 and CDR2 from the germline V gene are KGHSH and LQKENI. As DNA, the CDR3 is TGTGCCAGCTCACCAGGTACTCCACAGGGCGGCTCTAACTATGGCTACACCTTC. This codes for CASSPGTPQGGSNYGYTF.

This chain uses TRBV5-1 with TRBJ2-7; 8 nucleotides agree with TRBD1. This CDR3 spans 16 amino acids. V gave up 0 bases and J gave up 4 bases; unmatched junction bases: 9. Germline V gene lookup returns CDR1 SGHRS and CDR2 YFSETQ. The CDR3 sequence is CASSLGADRVRYEQYF. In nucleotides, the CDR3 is TGCGCCAGCAGCTTGGGGGCGGACAGGGTCAGATACGAGCAGTACTTC.

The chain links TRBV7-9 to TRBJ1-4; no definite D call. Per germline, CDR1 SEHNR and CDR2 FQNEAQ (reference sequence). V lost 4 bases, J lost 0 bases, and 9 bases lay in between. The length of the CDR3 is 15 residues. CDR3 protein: CASSYSETTNEKLFF. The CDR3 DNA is TGTGCCAGCAGCTATTCGGAGACAACTAATGAAAAACTGTTTTTT.

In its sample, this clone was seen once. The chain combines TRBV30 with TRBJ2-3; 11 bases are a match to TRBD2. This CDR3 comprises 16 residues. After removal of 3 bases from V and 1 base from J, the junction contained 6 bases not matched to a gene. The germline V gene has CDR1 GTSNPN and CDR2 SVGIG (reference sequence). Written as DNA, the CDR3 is TGTGCCTGGAGCGCCGGGACTAGCGGACGCACAGATACGCAGTATTTT. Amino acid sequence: CAWSAGTSGRTDTQYF.

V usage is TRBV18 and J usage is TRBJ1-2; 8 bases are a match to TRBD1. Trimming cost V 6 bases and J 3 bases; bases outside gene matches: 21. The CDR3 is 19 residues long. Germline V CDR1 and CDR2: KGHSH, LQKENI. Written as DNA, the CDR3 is TGTGCCAGCTCCGCACTCTCCGCAGGGGGCGGCTCCCATTACTATGGCTACACCTTC. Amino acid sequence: CASSALSAGGGSHYYGYTF.

The CDR3 is CASSSDPRGYGYTF. In nucleotides, the CDR3 is TGTGCCAGCAGCTCCGACCCCCGTGGCTATGGCTACACCTTC. This chain links TRBV5-6 with TRBJ1-2; D call uncertain. With 3 bases removed from V and 4 bases from J, the gap between germline ends came to 13 bases. The CDR3 is made up of 14 amino acids. CDR1 and CDR2 (germline): SGHDT, YYEEEE.

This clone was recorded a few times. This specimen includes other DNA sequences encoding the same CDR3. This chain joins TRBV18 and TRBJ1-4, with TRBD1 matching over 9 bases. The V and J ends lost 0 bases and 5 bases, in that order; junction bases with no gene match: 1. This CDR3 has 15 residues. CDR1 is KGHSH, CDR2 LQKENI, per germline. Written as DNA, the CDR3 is TGTGCCAGCTCACCACCAGGGACAGGGAATGAAAAACTGTTTTTT. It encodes CASSPPGTGNEKLFF.

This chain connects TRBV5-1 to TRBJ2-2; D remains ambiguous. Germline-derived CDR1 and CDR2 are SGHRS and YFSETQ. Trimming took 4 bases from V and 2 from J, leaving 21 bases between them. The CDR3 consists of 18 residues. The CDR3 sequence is CASSRDAATPANTGELFF. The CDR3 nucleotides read TGCGCCAGCAGCCGTGACGCCGCAACCCCTGCCAACACCGGGGAGCTGTTTTTT.

CDR3 coding DNA: TGTGCCAGCTCACCAAGGACAGCTGGCACAGATACGCAGTATTTT. Translated: CASSPRTAGTDTQYF. The V call is TRBV18, the J call TRBJ2-3, with D possibly being TRBD1 (6 bases). The germline V gene encodes CDR1 KGHSH and CDR2 LQKENI. V dropped 2 bases and J dropped 1 base, with 10 bases sitting between them. The CDR3 consists of 15 residues.